The rows below give T cell receptor beta chains drawn from one sample of a study of identical twins. One entry per CDR3 protein, called by TCRdb with MiXCR from the 5' RACE reads. This table has roughly 250,000 distinct CDR3 sequences, roughly 13% appearing once. Sequences were obtained from memory (CD45RO+) T cells sorted from blood. These receptors originate from a woman younger than 35 in good health. Each CDR3 is given with its conserved first and last residue. The D gene is left open where the match is weak. Clone size appears in some rows only: once, few, many, or a class for an expanded clone.

TRBD2 | TRBJ2-3 | NA | TRBV2 | 18 | CASRVPLLAGRGPDTQYF | TGTGCCAGCAGGGTCCCTTTACTAGCGGGGCGGGGGCCAGATACGCAGTATTTT
TRBD2 | TRBJ2-1 | NA | TRBV24-1 | 17 | CATSDSTSGRGYNEQFF | TGTGCCACCAGTGATTCGACTAGCGGGAGGGGATACAATGAGCAGTTCTTC
TRBD2 | TRBJ2-1 | NA | TRBV20-1 | 14 | CSAQKTSGGNEQFF | TGCAGTGCCCAGAAGACTAGCGGGGGTAATGAGCAGTTCTTC
TRBD1 | TRBJ1-2 | few | TRBV9 | 15 | CASSPGGRLNYGYTF | TGTGCCAGCAGCCCAGGGGGTAGACTTAACTATGGCTACACCTTC
NA | TRBJ2-5 | NA | TRBV24-1 | 16 | CATSDPRRGVQETQYF | TGTGCCACCAGTGACCCTCGACGTGGGGTCCAAGAGACCCAGTACTTC
NA | TRBJ2-5 | few | TRBV15 | 14 | CATSRDSGGQTQYF | TGTGCCACCAGCAGAGATTCGGGCGGGCAGACCCAGTACTTC
TRBD2 | TRBJ2-5 | few | TRBV20-1 | 14 | CSATRTSLGETQYF | TGCAGTGCTACCCGGACTAGCTTAGGAGAGACCCAGTACTTC
NA | TRBJ2-4 | NA | TRBV15 | 16 | CATSRDTGGGRNIQYF | TGTGCCACCAGCAGAGATACAGGGGGGGGGAGAAACATTCAGTACTTC
NA | TRBJ2-3 | many | TRBV7-3 | 12 | CASSLRPELLYF | TGTGCCAGCAGCTTACGTCCCGAGCTATTGTATTTT
TRBD1 | TRBJ2-2 | NA | TRBV18 | 16 | CASSRGQVWNTGELFF | TGTGCCAGCTCACGAGGACAGGTTTGGAACACCGGGGAGCTGTTTTTT
TRBD2 | TRBJ2-5 | NA | TRBV7-2 | 16 | CASSPRRLAGRETQYF | TGTGCCAGCAGCCCCCGTAGGCTAGCGGGGCGGGAGACCCAGTACTTC
NA | TRBJ1-2 | many | TRBV7-8 | 14 | CASSHRTANYGYTF | TGTGCCAGCAGCCACAGGACAGCCAACTATGGCTACACCTTC
NA | TRBJ1-5 | few | TRBV7-6 | 12 | CASSSPFSPQHF | TGTGCCAGCAGCTCCCCATTCTCGCCCCAGCATTTT
NA | TRBJ1-1 | NA | TRBV6-1 | 13 | CASRGGWNTEAFF | TGTGCCAGCAGGGGGGGCTGGAACACTGAAGCTTTCTTT
TRBD2 | TRBJ2-7 | NA | TRBV3-1 | 13 | CASGGGRGYEQYF | TGTGCCAGCGGTGGCGGGAGAGGGTACGAGCAGTACTTC
NA | TRBJ1-2 | NA | TRBV5-6 | 13 | CASKRTAGYGYTF | TGTGCCAGCAAACGCACGGCGGGCTATGGCTACACCTTC
NA | TRBJ2-5 | few | TRBV5-1 | 15 | CASSPRQGGRETQYF | TGCGCCAGCAGCCCTAGACAGGGAGGAAGGGAGACCCAGTACTTC
NA | TRBJ2-3 | few | TRBV14 | 13 | CASSQVLADTQYF | TGTGCCAGCAGCCAAGTCCTGGCAGATACGCAGTATTTT
NA | TRBJ2-7 | NA | TRBV9 | 13 | CASSSSAGYEQYF | TGTGCCAGCAGCTCCTCTGCGGGGTACGAGCAGTACTTC
TRBD1 | TRBJ2-7 | many | TRBV20-1 | 14 | CSARGRGQGYEQYF | TGCAGTGCTAGAGGGCGGGGACAGGGTTACGAGCAGTACTTC
NA | TRBJ2-1 | NA | TRBV9 | 16 | CASSASGTLFLNEQFF | TGTGCCAGCAGCGCGAGCGGTACCCTCTTCCTCAATGAGCAGTTCTTC
NA | TRBJ2-7 | few | TRBV20-1 | 13 | CSAISAGYYEQYF | TGCAGTGCTATTTCCGCGGGGTACTACGAGCAGTACTTC
TRBD1 | TRBJ1-6 | few | TRBV25-1 | 15 | CASSGGQVYNSPLHF | TGTGCCAGCAGTGGAGGACAGGTTTACAATTCACCCCTCCACTTT
NA | TRBJ1-2 | few | TRBV10-3 | 12 | CATRSTTYGYTF | TGTGCCACCCGTTCCACCACCTATGGCTACACCTTC
NA | TRBJ1-1 | many | TRBV5-1 | 13 | CASSVRDGTEAFF | TGCGCCAGCAGCGTCAGGGATGGCACTGAAGCTTTCTTT
NA | TRBJ1-4 | many | TRBV6-5 | 15 | CASSSRGATNEKLFF | TGTGCCAGCAGTTCCCGAGGAGCAACTAATGAAAAACTGTTTTTT
NA | TRBJ2-2 | NA | TRBV15 | 17 | CATSILALVTNTGELFF | TGTGCCACCAGCATACTAGCATTGGTAACGAACACCGGGGAGCTGTTTTTT
TRBD1 | TRBJ1-5 | few | TRBV9 | 15 | CASSAEDRRNQPQHF | TGTGCCAGCAGCGCCGAGGACAGGCGCAATCAGCCCCAGCATTTT
NA | TRBJ1-6 | NA | TRBV6-5 | 13 | CASSYLENSPLHF | TGTGCCAGCAGTTACTTAGAGAATTCACCCCTCCACTTT
TRBD2 | TRBJ2-3 | few | TRBV12-5 | 16 | CASGLPRRGYTDTQYF | TGTGCTAGTGGTTTGCCACGGCGGGGGTACACAGATACGCAGTATTTT
NA | TRBJ2-5 | NA | TRBV27 | 13 | CASSDSPLSTQYF | TGTGCCAGCAGTGACTCCCCCTTGTCGACCCAGTACTTC
NA | TRBJ1-1 | few | TRBV24-1 | 13 | CATSDRTNTEAFF | TGTGCCACCAGTGACAGGACGAACACTGAAGCTTTCTTT
TRBD1 | TRBJ1-1 | NA | TRBV20-1 | 14 | CSAALRQGSTEAFF | TGCAGTGCGGCCCTACGACAGGGAAGCACTGAAGCTTTCTTT